A selection of T cell receptor beta chains follows, all from one sample in a study of sequential checkpoint blockade in melanoma. Using immunoSEQ multiplex PCR, the repertoire was profiled, and TCRdb retains in-frame clones only, with some absent. Of just over 9,000 clones in the sample, 50% to 70% are singletons; the top ten hold approximately 44%. Sample: CD8+ T cells sorted from blood (inferred from file names), taken from a patient given nivolumab and ipilimumab in sequence. Source of these receptors: a human donor with melanoma. The CDR3 runs from the conserved cysteine through the conserved F or W. D genes are given only for firm matches. For some rows the clone size is stated as once, few or many, or as a class when expanded; others skip it.

TRBJ1-5 | TRBV7-2 | NA | NA | TGTGCCAGCAGCTTCGGCGGGAATCAGCCCCAGCATTTT | CASSFGGNQPQHF
TRBJ1-1 | TRBV5-1 | NA | NA | TGCGCCAGCAGCTCCCTCGGGGTTGAAGCTTTCTTT | CASSSLGVEAFF
TRBJ2-1 | TRBV4-3 | NA | NA | TGCGCCAGCAGCCAAGAACGGGAAAGGCGCAATGAGCAGTTCTTC | CASSQERERRNEQFF
TRBJ2-5 | TRBV27 | few | TRBD2 | TGTGCCAGCAGCTTAGCGGGGGGTGAACAAGAGACCCAGTACTTC | CASSLAGGEQETQYF
TRBJ1-2 | TRBV14 | NA | NA | TGTGCCAGCAGCCACAGGGGCCACTATGGCTACACCTTC | CASSHRGHYGYTF
TRBJ1-5 | TRBV7-9 | NA | NA | TGTGCCAGCAGCAGCCCCGTTGAGATCAATCAGCCCCAGCATTTT | CASSSPVEINQPQHF
TRBJ2-6 | TRBV29-1 | NA | TRBD2 | TGCAGCGCCCCGGGAGGGCCTCCTGGGGCCAACGTCCTGACTTTC | CSAPGGPPGANVLTF
TRBJ1-1 | TRBV9 | NA | TRBD1 | TGTGCCAGCAGCCTATCAAAAAATGGGGGACAGGGGGGACCTGAAGCTTTCTTT | CASSLSKNGGQGGPEAFF
TRBJ1-2 | TRBV19 | NA | NA | TGTGCCAGTAGTACCGACATCTACCGGAATACTAACTATGGCTACACCTTC | CASSTDIYRNTNYGYTF
TRBJ2-5 | TRBV30 | NA | NA | TGTGCCTGGAGTGTACTGGGCCCAGAGACCCAGTACTTC | CAWSVLGPETQYF
TRBJ1-6 | TRBV6-5 | NA | NA | TGTGCCAGCAGTTACACAGCGGGGCGGACACCCCTCCACTTT | CASSYTAGRTPLHF
TRBJ2-5 | TRBV18 | NA | NA | TGTGCCAGCTCACCACCGGCAGGCCAAGAGACCCAGTACTTC | CASSPPAGQETQYF
TRBJ1-2 | TRBV2 | NA | TRBD1 | TGTGCCAGCAGTTCCGGGACAGGGATCCGTGGCTACACCTTC | CASSSGTGIRGYTF
TRBJ1-6 | TRBV6-5 | NA | NA | TGTGCCAGCCGTGGCATCCCGCTGAATAATTCACCCCCCCACTTT | CASRGIPLNNSPPHF
TRBJ2-5 | TRBV7-6 | few | NA | TGTGCCAGCAGCTTAGACTTATTAGAGACCCAGTACTTC | CASSLDLLETQYF
TRBJ1-2 | TRBV4-1 | NA | NA | TGCGCCAGCAGCCAAGCTGCACAGGGCTATGGCTACACCTTC | CASSQAAQGYGYTF
TRBJ2-5 | TRBV9 | NA | TRBD1 | TGTGCCAGCAGCGTGGGGGACAGGGAAGGAGAGACCCAGTACTTC | CASSVGDREGETQYF
TRBJ2-3 | TRBV6-4 | few | TRBD2 | TGTGCCAGCAGTGAGACTAGCGGGGGGGCCGCAGATACGCAGTATTTT | CASSETSGGAADTQYF
TRBJ2-3 | TRBV7-8 | NA | NA | TGTGCCAGCAGCGCTAGACAGTTTAACACAGATACGCAGTATTTT | CASSARQFNTDTQYF
TRBJ2-7 | TRBV2 | few | NA | TGTGCCAGCAGTGAAACAGGGATTAACGAGCAGTACTTC | CASSETGINEQYF
TRBJ1-2 | TRBV2 | NA | NA | TGTGCCAGCAGTGAGGTACTTTTCCTTAACTATGGCTACACCTTC | CASSEVLFLNYGYTF
TRBJ2-5 | TRBV11-3 | NA | NA | TGTGCCAGCAGCCACGAGCAAGAGACCCAGTACTTC | CASSHEQETQYF
TRBJ2-1 | TRBV27 | NA | TRBD1 | TGTGCCAGCAGGGAGACAGGGATGGTTGAGCAGTTCTTC | CASRETGMVEQFF
TRBJ2-2 | TRBV10-2 | NA | TRBD1 | TGCGCCAGCGGGGACAGTGGTAACACCGGGGAGCTGTTTTTT | CASGDSGNTGELFF
TRBJ2-7 | TRBV6-5 | NA | NA | TGTGCCAGCAGTCAGGGACTCGGCGGGTACGAGCAGTACTTC | CASSQGLGGYEQYF
TRBJ2-7 | TRBV29-1 | NA | NA | TGCAGCGTTGAAGGCGGCAGCTCCTACGAGCAGGGCTTC | CSVEGGSSYEQGF
TRBJ2-1 | TRBV15 | NA | NA | TGTGCCACCAGCAGCGGCAGGGGAGCATCCTACAATGAGCAGTTCTTC | CATSSGRGASYNEQFF
TRBJ1-1 | TRBV6-5 | NA | NA | TGTGCCAGCAGTTACTCGACAGGGAACACTGAAGCTTTCTTT | CASSYSTGNTEAFF
TRBJ1-2 | TRBV7-2 | many | TRBD1 | TGTGCCAGCAGCTCAGGGACAGGCCACTATGGCTACACCTTC | CASSSGTGHYGYTF
TRBJ2-7 | TRBV4-1 | NA | NA | TGCGCCAGCAGCCAAGCCGCAGACTCCTACGAGCAGTACTTC | CASSQAADSYEQYF
TRBJ1-4 | TRBV19 | NA | TRBD1 | TGTGCCAGTAGTGCCGGGACAGCAACTAATGAAAAACTGTTTTTT | CASSAGTATNEKLFF
TRBJ2-7 | TRBV6-1 | NA | NA | TGTGCCAGCAGTGAATACGGGGGGCGCCCCTACGAGCAGTACTTC | CASSEYGGRPYEQYF
TRBJ1-5 | TRBV10-2 | NA | NA | TGCGCCAGCAGTGAAGGGGGTGGGCAGCCCCAGCATTTT | CASSEGGGQPQHF
TRBJ1-5 | TRBV7-9 | few | NA | TGTGCCAGCAGCCAAGCGGAGACTGAAAATAGCAATCAGCCCCAGCATTTT | CASSQAETENSNQPQHF
TRBJ1-2 | TRBV7-9 | few | NA | TGTGCCAGCAGCTTAGCCCTAAACTATGGCTACACCTTC | CASSLALNYGYTF
TRBJ2-3 | TRBV2 | NA | NA | TGTGCCAGCAGTGAAGGGGTGGGGGCCCGAACAGATACGCAGTATTTT | CASSEGVGARTDTQYF